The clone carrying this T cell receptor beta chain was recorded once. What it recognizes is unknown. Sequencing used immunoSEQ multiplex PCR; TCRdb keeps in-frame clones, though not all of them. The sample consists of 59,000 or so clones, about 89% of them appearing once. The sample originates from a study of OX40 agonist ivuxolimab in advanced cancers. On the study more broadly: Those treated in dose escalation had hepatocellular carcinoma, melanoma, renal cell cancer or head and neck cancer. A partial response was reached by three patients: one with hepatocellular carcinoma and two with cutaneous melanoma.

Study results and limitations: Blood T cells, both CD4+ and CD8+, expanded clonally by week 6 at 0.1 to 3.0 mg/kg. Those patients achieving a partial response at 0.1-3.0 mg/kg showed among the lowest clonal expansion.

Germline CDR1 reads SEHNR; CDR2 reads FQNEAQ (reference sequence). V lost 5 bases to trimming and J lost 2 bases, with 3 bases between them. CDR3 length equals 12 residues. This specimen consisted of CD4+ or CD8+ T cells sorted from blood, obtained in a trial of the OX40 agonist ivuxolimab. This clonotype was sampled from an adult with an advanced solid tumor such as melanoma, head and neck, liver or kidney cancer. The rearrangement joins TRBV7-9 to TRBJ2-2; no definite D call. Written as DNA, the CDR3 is TGTGCCAGCAGCGAAAACACCGGGGAGCTGTTTTTT. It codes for CASSENTGELFF.